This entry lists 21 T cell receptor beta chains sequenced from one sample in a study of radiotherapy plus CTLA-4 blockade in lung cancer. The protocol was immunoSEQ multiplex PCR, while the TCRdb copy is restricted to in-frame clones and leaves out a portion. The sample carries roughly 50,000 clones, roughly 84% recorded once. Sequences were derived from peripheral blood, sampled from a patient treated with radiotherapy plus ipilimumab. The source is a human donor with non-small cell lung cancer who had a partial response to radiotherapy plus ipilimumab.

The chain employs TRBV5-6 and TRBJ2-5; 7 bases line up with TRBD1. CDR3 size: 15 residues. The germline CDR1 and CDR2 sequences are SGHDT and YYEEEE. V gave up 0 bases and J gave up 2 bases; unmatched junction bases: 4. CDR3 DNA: TGTGCCAGCAGCTTGGTACAGACAGGGCAAGAGACCCAGTACTTC. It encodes CASSLVQTGQETQYF.

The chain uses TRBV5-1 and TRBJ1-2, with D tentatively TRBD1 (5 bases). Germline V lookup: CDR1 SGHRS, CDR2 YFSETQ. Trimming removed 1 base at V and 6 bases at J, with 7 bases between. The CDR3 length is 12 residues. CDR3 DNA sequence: TGCGCCAGCAGCTTGTGGGGGGATGGCTACACCTTC. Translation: CASSLWGDGYTF.

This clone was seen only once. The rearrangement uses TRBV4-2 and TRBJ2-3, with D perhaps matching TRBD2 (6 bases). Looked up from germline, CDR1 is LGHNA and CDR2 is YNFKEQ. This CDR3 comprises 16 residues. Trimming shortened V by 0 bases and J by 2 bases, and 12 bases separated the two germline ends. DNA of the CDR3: TGTGCCAGCAGCCAAGAAACCGGGGGAGTCACAGATACGCAGTATTTT. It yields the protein CASSQETGGVTDTQYF.

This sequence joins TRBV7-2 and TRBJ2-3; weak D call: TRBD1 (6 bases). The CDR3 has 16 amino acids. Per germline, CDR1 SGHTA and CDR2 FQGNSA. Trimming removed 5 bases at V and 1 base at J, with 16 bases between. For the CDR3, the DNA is TGTGCCAGCAGCCTCTCGGACAGAGGGGGCACAGATACGCAGTATTTT. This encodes CASSLSDRGGTDTQYF.

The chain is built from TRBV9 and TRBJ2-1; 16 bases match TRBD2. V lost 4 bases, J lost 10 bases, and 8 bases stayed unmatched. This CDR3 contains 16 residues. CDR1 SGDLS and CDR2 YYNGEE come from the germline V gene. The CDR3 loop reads CASSPGTSGGAGEQFF. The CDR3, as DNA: TGTGCCAGCAGCCCGGGGACTAGCGGGGGGGCTGGAGAGCAGTTCTTC.

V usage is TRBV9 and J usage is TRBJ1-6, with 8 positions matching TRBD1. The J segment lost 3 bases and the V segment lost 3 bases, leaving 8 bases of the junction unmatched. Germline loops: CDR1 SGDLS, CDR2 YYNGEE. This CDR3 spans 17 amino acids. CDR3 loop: CASSAGTGINYNSPLHF. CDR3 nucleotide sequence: TGTGCCAGCAGCGCCGGGACAGGAATCAACTATAATTCACCCCTCCACTTT.

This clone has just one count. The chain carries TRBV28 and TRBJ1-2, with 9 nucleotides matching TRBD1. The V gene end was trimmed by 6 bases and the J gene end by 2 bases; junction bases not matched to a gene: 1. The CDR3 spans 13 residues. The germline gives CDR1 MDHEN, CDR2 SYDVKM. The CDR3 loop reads CASSGQGNYGYTF. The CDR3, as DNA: TGTGCCAGCAGCGGACAGGGGAACTATGGCTACACCTTC.

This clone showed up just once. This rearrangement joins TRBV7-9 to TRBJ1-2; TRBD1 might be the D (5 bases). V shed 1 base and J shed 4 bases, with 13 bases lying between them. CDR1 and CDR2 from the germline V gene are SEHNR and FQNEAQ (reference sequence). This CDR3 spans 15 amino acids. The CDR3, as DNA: TGTGCCAGCAGCTTAGATGGCAGGGCGTTCTATGGCTACACCTTC. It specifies CASSLDGRAFYGYTF.

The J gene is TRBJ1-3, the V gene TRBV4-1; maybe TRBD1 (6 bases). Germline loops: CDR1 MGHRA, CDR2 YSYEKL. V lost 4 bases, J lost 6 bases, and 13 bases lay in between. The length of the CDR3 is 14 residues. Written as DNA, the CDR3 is TGCGCCAGCAGCCGGCCAGGGGAGATAAACACCATATATTTT. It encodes CASSRPGEINTIYF.

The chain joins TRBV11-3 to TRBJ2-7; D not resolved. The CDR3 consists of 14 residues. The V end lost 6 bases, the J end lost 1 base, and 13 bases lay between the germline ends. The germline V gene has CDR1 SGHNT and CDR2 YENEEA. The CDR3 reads CASSYGDGSYEQYF. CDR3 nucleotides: TGTGCCAGCAGTTATGGTGACGGGTCCTACGAGCAGTACTTC.

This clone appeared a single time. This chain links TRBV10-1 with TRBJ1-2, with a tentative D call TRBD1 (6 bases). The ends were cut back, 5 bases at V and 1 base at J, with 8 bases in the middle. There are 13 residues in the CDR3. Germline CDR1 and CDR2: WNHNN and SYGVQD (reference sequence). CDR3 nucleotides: TGCGCCAGCAGTAGGGGGTTTAACTATGGCTACACCTTC. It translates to CASSRGFNYGYTF.

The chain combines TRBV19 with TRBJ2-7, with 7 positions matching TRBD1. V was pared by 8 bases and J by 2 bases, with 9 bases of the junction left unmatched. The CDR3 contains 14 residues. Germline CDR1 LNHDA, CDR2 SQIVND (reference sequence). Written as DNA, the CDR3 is TGTGCCAGTCGTACGATCGGGACAGCCTACGAGCAGTACTTC. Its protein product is CASRTIGTAYEQYF.

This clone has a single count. CDR3 nucleotide sequence: TGTGCCAGCAGTCCGAGGGGCGGGGCTAGCAATCAGCCCCAGCATTTT. Its protein product is CASSPRGGASNQPQHF. V is TRBV27 and J is TRBJ1-5, with a weak D call TRBD1 (5 bases). The CDR3 sequence is 16 residues long. V shed 5 bases and J shed 0 bases, with 14 bases lying between them. Germline lookup yields CDR1 MNHEY and CDR2 SMNVEV (reference sequence).

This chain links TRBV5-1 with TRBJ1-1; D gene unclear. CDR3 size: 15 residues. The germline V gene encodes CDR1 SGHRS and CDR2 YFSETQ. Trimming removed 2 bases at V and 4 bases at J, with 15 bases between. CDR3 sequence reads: CASSLLGETSTEAFF. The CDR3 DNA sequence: TGCGCCAGCAGCTTATTGGGCGAAACTTCCACTGAAGCTTTCTTT.

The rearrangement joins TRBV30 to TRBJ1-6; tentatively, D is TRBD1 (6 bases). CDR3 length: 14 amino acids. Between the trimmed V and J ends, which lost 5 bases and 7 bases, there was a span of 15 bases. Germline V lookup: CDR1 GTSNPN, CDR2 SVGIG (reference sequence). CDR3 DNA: TGTGCCTGGTTGACAGGTTGGGGGAATTCACCCCTCCACTTT. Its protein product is CAWLTGWGNSPLHF.

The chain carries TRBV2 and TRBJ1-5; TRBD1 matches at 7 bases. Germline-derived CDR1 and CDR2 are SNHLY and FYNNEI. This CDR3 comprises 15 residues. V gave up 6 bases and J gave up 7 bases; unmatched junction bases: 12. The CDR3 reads CASRPGQVSRQPQHF. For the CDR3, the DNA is TGTGCCAGCAGGCCCGGACAGGTCTCGCGGCAGCCCCAGCATTTT.

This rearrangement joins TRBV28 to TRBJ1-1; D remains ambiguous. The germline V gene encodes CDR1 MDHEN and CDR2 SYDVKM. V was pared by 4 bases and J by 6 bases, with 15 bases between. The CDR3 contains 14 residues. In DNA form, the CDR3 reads TGTGCCAGCAGTTCTCTCGATAGGAGGTCTGAAGCTTTCTTT. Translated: CASSSLDRRSEAFF. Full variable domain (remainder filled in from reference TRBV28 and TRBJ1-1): DVKVTQSSRYLVKRTGEKVFLECVQDMDHENMFWYRQDPGLGLRLIYFSYDVKMKEKGDIPEGYSVSREKKERFSLILESASTNQTSMYLCASSSLDRRSEAFFGQGTRLTVV.

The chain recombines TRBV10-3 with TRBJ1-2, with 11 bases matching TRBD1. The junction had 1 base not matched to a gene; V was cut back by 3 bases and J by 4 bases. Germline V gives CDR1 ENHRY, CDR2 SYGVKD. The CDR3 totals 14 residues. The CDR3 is CAISEGTGGYGYTF. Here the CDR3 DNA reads TGTGCCATCAGTGAAGGGACAGGGGGCTATGGCTACACCTTC.

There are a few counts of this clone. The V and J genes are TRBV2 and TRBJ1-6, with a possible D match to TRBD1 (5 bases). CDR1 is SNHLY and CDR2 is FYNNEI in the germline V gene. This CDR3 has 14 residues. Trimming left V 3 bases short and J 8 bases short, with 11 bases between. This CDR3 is CASSERGSDSPLHF. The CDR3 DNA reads TGTGCCAGCAGTGAGCGGGGGTCGGATTCACCCCTCCACTTT.

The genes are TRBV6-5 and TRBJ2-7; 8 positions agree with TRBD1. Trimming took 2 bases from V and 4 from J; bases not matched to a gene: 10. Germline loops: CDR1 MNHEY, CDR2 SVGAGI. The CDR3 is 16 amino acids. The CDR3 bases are TGTGCCAGCAGTTACGGCCAGGGGGCAAATGGGTACGAGCAGTACTTC. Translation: CASSYGQGANGYEQYF.

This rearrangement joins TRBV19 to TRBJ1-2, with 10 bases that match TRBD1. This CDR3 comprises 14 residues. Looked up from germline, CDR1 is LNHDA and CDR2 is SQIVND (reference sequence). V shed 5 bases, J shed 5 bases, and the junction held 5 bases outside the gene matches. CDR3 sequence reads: CASSVDRGLYGYTF. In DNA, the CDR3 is TGTGCCAGTAGTGTCGACAGGGGGCTTTATGGCTACACCTTC.